The 7 T cell receptor beta chains listed next were all sequenced from one sample in a study of control samples from healthy donors and cancer patients. Clones were sequenced by immunoSEQ multiplex PCR, and TCRdb holds only the in-frame ones, with some missing. The sample has roughly 170,000 clones, 94% seen once. Material: blood. The receptors stem from a woman aged 18-29 years in good health.

The chain couples TRBV4-1 to TRBJ1-1, with D tentatively TRBD1 (6 bases). The germline V gene encodes CDR1 MGHRA and CDR2 YSYEKL. The length of the CDR3 is 14 residues. V lost 7 bases and J lost 0, with 12 bases in between. The CDR3 protein is CASMRGIMNTEAFF. CDR3 coding DNA: TGCGCCAGCATGAGGGGGATCATGAACACTGAAGCTTTCTTT.

V usage is TRBV5-8 and J usage is TRBJ1-5, with D hard to call. Germline loops: CDR1 SGHTS, CDR2 YDEGEE. Trimming left V 5 bases short and J 6 bases short, with 9 bases between. The length of the CDR3 is 12 residues. The CDR3 loop reads CASSLRGQPQHF. Here the CDR3 DNA reads TGTGCCAGCAGTCTCCGGGGTCAGCCCCAGCATTTT.

This sequence joins TRBV28 and TRBJ1-2; TRBD1 agrees at 7 bases. Germline CDR1 MDHEN, CDR2 SYDVKM. V shed 7 bases and J 4 bases; nucleotides not matched to a gene: 9. CDR3 size: 14 residues. This CDR3 is CASTIAGTAYGYTF. As DNA, the CDR3 is TGTGCCAGCACTATTGCCGGGACAGCCTATGGCTACACCTTC.

The rearrangement links TRBV7-9 to TRBJ1-2, with unresolved D. Germline assignment: CDR1 SEHNR and CDR2 FQNEAQ (reference sequence). This CDR3 contains 14 residues. Trimming cost V 1 base and J 1 base, with 7 bases left between them. Here the CDR3 DNA reads TGTGCCAGCAGCTTAGGTCCCCTTAACTATGGCTACACCTTC. Its protein is CASSLGPLNYGYTF.

This chain connects TRBV11-3 to TRBJ1-6, with TRBD1 matching over 7 bases. The CDR3 totals 14 residues. Trimming cost V 5 bases and J 7 bases; bases outside gene matches: 5. Germline V gives CDR1 SGHNT, CDR2 YENEEA. This CDR3 reads CASSRGQSNSPLHF. In DNA, the CDR3 is TGTGCCAGCAGCCGGGGACAGTCAAATTCACCCCTCCACTTT.

This clone has only a few counts. The chain links TRBV19 to TRBJ1-5; no clear D gene. CDR3 length equals 14 residues. V lost 3 bases and J 1 base, leaving 7 bases between the germline ends. From germline, CDR1 is LNHDA and CDR2 SQIVND (reference sequence). CDR3 sequence reads: CASSMTGSNQPQHF. CDR3 nucleotide sequence: TGTGCCAGTAGTATGACGGGGAGCAATCAGCCCCAGCATTTT.

This chain joins TRBV2 and TRBJ2-7, with TRBD2 as a possible D gene (6 bases). Germline CDR1 reads SNHLY; CDR2 reads FYNNEI. The CDR3 extends over 15 amino acids. Trimming took 0 bases from V and 3 from J, leaving 12 bases between them. Written as DNA, the CDR3 is TGTGCCAGCAGTGAAGCGGGAGGCGCCATCTACGAGCAGTACTTC. This encodes CASSEAGGAIYEQYF.